This TCR beta chain was profiled in a study of CD4+ T cells in melanoma. Germline CDR1 is SEHNR and CDR2 is FQNEAQ (reference sequence). The CDR3 sequence is 14 residues long. V dropped 5 bases and J dropped 6 bases, with 13 bases sitting between them. Using immunoSEQ multiplex PCR, the repertoire was profiled, and TCRdb retains in-frame clones only, with some absent. Of 13,000 to 15,000 clones listed, approximately 72% are singletons. Worth noting for this clone: Its antigen is still unknown.

Study conclusions and caveats: A reported correlation linked neoantigen-specific CD4+ T cells to CD8+, macrophage and B cell function.

This chain links TRBV7-9 with TRBJ1-4, with D maybe TRBD1 (6 bases). Specimen: cells from a culture (not recorded whether cultured in vitro). This sequence originates from a human donor with melanoma. CDR3 sequence (DNA): TGTGCCAGCAGCCGTCAGGGGAGTGATGAAAAACTGTTTTTT. Its protein is CASSRQGSDEKLFF. Complete variable domain (other parts from reference TRBV7-9 and TRBJ1-4): DTGVSQNPRHKITKRGQNVTFRCDPISEHNRLYWYRQTLGQGPEFLTYFQNEAQLEKSRLLSDRFSAERPKGSFSTLEIQRTEQGDSAMYLCASSRQGSDEKLFFGSGTQLSVL.